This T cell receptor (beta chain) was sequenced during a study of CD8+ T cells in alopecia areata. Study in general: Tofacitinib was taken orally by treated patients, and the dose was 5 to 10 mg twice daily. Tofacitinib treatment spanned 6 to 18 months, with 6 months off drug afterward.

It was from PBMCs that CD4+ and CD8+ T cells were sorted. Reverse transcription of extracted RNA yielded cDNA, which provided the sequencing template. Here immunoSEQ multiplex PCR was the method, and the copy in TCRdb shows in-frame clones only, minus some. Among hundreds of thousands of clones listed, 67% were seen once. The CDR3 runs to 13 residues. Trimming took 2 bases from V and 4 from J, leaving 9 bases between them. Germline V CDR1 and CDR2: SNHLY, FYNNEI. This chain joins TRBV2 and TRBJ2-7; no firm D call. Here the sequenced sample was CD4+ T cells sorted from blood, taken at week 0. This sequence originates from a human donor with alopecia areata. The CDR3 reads CASSETNGYEQYF. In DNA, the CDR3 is TGTGCCAGCAGTGAAACGAACGGATACGAGCAGTACTTC.